The 6 T cell receptor beta chains in this list originate from one sample, sequenced in a study of blood T cell repertoires in COVID-19. Clones were read by immunoSEQ multiplex PCR, and TCRdb kept only the in-frame ones, dropping some. The data show roughly 190,000 clones, more than 75% seen once. The sample taken for sequencing was peripheral blood. These receptors all come from a woman aged 55 to 70 with COVID-19, enrolled during active disease.

The chain employs TRBV4-1 and TRBJ2-6; a possible D gene is TRBD1 (6 bases). This CDR3 is built from 15 residues. CDR1 and CDR2 (germline): MGHRA, YSYEKL. The V gene lost 4 bases and the J gene lost 1 base, with 8 bases spanning the gap. Written as DNA, the CDR3 is TGCGCCAGCAGCCCACAGGGTTCTGGGGCCAACGTCCTGACTTTC. Its protein product is CASSPQGSGANVLTF.

The CDR3 nucleotides read TGTGCCAGCAGCTTATCCCAGGGTCGGAGTAACTATGGCTACACCTTC. This gives the protein CASSLSQGRSNYGYTF. The chain uses TRBV7-2 and TRBJ1-2; TRBD1 is a possible D gene (5 bases). Germline V gene data show CDR1 as SGHTA and CDR2 as FQGNSA. This CDR3 spans 16 amino acids. Trimming removed 2 bases at V and 1 base at J, with 14 bases between.

The chain is built from TRBV11-3 and TRBJ2-1; D might be TRBD1 (8 bases). V was shortened by 5 bases and J by 12 bases, with 23 bases between the two germline ends. There are 15 residues in the CDR3. Germline V gene lookup returns CDR1 SGHNT and CDR2 YENEEA. The CDR3 sequence: CASSTHPDRGGPQFF. DNA of the CDR3: TGTGCCAGCAGCACGCACCCCGACAGGGGAGGGCCGCAGTTCTTC.

The chain couples TRBV4-3 to TRBJ2-1, with TRBD2 matching over 9 bases. Per the germline V gene, CDR1 is LGHNA and CDR2 is YSLEER. The CDR3 is 16 residues long. The junction had 6 bases not matched to a gene; V was cut back by 1 base and J by 5 bases. CDR3 coding DNA: TGCGCCAGCAGCCAAGTCGCGGGAGGGAACGACAATGAGCAGTTCTTC. This translates into CASSQVAGGNDNEQFF.

The V gene is TRBV5-6, the J gene TRBJ2-1; tentatively, D is TRBD2 (5 bases). Trimming took 2 bases from V and 9 from J, leaving 6 bases between them. The CDR3 consists of 11 residues. In germline, CDR1 is SGHDT, CDR2 YYEEEE. This CDR3 is CASSFRGEQFF. The CDR3, as DNA: TGTGCCAGCAGCTTCCGGGGTGAGCAGTTCTTC.

The rearrangement joins TRBV9 to TRBJ1-6, with D hard to call. This CDR3 has 13 amino acids. Germline CDR1 reads SGDLS; CDR2 reads YYNGEE. Between the trimmed V and J ends, which lost 0 bases and 9 bases, there was a span of 7 bases. As DNA, the CDR3 is TGTGCCAGCAGCGTAGAATGGCTTTCACCCCTCCACTTT. Translation gives CASSVEWLSPLHF.